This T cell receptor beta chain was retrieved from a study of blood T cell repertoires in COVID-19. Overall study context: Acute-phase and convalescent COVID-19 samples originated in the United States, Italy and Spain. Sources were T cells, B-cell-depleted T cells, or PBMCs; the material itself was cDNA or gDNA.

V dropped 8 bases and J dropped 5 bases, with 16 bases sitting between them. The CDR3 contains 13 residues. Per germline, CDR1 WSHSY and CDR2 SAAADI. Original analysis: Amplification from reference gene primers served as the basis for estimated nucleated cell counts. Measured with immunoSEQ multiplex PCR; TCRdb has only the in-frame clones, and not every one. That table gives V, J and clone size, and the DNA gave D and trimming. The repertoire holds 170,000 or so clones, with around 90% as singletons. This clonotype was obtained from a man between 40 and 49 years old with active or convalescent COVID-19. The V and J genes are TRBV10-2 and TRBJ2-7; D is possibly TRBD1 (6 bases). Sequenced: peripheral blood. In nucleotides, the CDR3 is TGCGCCAGCCGATCGACAGGAATCCACGAGCAGTACTTC. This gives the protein CASRSTGIHEQYF.